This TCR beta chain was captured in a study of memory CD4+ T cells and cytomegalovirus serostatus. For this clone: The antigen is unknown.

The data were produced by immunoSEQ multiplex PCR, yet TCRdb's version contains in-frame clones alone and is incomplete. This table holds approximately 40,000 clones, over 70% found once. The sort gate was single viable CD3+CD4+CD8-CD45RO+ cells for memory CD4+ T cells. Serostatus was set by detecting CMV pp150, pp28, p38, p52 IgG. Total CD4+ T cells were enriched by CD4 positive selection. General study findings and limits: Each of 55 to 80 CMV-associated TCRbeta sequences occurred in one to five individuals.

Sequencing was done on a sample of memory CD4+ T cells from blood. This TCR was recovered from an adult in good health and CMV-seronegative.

The CDR3 protein is CASSWGQGFEQYF. CDR3 bases: TGTGCCAGCAGCTGGGGACAGGGGTTCGAGCAGTACTTC. The chain is built from TRBV7-9 and TRBJ2-7, with TRBD1 matching over 10 bases. The CDR3 extends over 13 amino acids. The trim removed 4 bases at V and 6 bases at J, leaving 3 bases unmatched. From germline, CDR1 is SEHNR and CDR2 FQNEAQ (reference sequence). The entire variable domain, with the rest obtained from reference TRBV7-9 and TRBJ2-7, is as follows: DTGVSQNPRHKITKRGQNVTFRCDPISEHNRLYWYRQTLGQGPEFLTYFQNEAQLEKSRLLSDRFSAERPKGSFSTLEIQRTEQGDSAMYLCASSWGQGFEQYFGPGTRLTVT.